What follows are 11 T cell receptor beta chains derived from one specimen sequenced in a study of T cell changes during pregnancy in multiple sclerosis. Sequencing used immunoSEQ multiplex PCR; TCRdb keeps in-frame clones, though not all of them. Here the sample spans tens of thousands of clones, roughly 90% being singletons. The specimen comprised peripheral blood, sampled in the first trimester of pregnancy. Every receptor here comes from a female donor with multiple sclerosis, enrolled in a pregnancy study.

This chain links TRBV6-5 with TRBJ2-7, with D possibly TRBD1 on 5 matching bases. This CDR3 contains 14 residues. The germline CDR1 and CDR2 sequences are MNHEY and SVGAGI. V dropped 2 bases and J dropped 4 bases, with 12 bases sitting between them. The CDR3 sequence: CASSYHRWGYEQYF. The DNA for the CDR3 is TGTGCCAGCAGTTACCACAGGTGGGGTTACGAGCAGTACTTC.

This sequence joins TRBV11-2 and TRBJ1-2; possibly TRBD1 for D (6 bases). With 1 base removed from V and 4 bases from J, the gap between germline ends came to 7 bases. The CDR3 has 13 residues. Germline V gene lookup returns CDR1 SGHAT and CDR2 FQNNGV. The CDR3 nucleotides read TGTGCCAGCAGCTTAGCAGGGGCCTATGGCTACACCTTC. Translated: CASSLAGAYGYTF.

For the CDR3, the DNA is TGTGCCAGCAGTTTGGGACAGCTGAACACCGGGGAGCTGTTTTTT. Protein: CASSLGQLNTGELFF. This rearrangement joins TRBV2 to TRBJ2-2; 7 bases line up with TRBD1. This CDR3 region has 15 residues. V lost 5 bases to trimming and J lost 1 base; unmatched junction nucleotides: 4. Germline V gene data show CDR1 as SNHLY and CDR2 as FYNNEI.

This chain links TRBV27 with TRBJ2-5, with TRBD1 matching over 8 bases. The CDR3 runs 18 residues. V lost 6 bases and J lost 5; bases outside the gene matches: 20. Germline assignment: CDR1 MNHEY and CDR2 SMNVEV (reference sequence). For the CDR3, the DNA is TGTGCCAGCAGCCCCCGAAAGGCCGGGACAGGTAGGATGGAGACCCAGTACTTC. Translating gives CASSPRKAGTGRMETQYF.

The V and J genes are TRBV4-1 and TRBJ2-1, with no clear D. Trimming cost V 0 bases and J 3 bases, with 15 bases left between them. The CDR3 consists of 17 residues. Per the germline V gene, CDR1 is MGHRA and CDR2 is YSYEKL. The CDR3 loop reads CASSQEIQNRYYNEQFF. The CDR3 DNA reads TGCGCCAGCAGCCAAGAAATACAGAACCGGTACTACAATGAGCAGTTCTTC.

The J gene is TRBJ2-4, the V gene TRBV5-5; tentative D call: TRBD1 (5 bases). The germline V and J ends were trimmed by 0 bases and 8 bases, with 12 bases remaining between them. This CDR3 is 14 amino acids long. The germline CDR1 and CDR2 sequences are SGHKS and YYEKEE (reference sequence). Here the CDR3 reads CASSLEWGSDIQYF. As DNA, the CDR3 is TGTGCCAGCAGCTTGGAATGGGGCAGCGACATTCAGTACTTC. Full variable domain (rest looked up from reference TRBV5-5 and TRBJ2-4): DAGVTQSPTHLIKTRGQQVTLRCSPISGHKSVSWYQQVLGQGPQFIFQYYEKEERGRGNFPDRFSARQFPNYSSELNVNALLLGDSALYLCASSLEWGSDIQYFGAGTRLSVL.

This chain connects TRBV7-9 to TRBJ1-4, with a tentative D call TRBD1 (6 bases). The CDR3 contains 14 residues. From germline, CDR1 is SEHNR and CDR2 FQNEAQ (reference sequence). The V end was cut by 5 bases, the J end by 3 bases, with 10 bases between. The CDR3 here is CASSNRVSNEKLFF. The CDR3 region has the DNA TGTGCCAGCAGCAACAGGGTGTCTAATGAAAAACTGTTTTTT.

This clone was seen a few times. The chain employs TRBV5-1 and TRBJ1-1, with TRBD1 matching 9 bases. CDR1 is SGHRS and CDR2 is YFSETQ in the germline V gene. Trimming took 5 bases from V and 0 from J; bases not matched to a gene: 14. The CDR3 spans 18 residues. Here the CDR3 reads CASRPGTGNFNMNTEAFF. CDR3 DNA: TGCGCCAGCAGGCCCGGGACAGGGAACTTTAACATGAACACTGAAGCTTTCTTT.

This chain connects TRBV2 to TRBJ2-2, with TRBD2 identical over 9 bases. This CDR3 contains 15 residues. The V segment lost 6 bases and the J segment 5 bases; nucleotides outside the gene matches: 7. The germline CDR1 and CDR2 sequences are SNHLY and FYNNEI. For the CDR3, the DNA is TGTGCCAGCAGGGCCGGGACTAGCTGGACCGGGGAGCTGTTTTTT. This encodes CASRAGTSWTGELFF.

DNA of the CDR3: TGCGCCAGCAGCGAAGCTCCCTTAGGACTAGCAGCCTACAATGAGCAGTTCTTC. The encoded protein is CASSEAPLGLAAYNEQFF. The chain couples TRBV4-1 to TRBJ2-1; 8 bases are a match to TRBD2. The germline CDR1 and CDR2 sequences are MGHRA and YSYEKL. V gave up 5 bases and J gave up 2 bases; unmatched junction bases: 14. CDR3 length: 18 amino acids.

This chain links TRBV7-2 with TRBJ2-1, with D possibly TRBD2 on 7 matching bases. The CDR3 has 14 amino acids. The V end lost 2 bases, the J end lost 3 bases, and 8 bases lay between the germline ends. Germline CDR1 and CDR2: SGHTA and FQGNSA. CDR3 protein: CASSLRGGYNEQFF. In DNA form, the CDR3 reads TGTGCCAGCAGCTTAAGGGGGGGCTACAATGAGCAGTTCTTC.